This TCR beta chain was observed in a study of multiple sclerosis patients with progressive multifocal leukoencephalopathy. CDR1 is SGHKS and CDR2 is YYEKEE in the germline V gene (reference sequence). V shed 4 bases and J shed 2 bases, with 12 bases lying between them. CDR3 size: 15 residues. The time point is: time of PML onset. Every PCR reaction included synthetic inline CDR3 controls for all V-J pairings. TCRdb's table, derived via immunoSEQ multiplex PCR, lists solely in-frame clones and lacks some. The table shows 25,000 to 35,000 clones, with about 90% occurring only once. The chain joins TRBV5-5 to TRBJ2-2, with D unclear. The source is a human donor with progressive multifocal leukoencephalopathy. The sequencing here drew on PBMCs, taken from a patient treated with natalizumab. In nucleotides, the CDR3 is TGTGCCAGCAGCGCAACTTCCTACAACACCGGGGAGCTGTTTTTT. Its translation is CASSATSYNTGELFF.